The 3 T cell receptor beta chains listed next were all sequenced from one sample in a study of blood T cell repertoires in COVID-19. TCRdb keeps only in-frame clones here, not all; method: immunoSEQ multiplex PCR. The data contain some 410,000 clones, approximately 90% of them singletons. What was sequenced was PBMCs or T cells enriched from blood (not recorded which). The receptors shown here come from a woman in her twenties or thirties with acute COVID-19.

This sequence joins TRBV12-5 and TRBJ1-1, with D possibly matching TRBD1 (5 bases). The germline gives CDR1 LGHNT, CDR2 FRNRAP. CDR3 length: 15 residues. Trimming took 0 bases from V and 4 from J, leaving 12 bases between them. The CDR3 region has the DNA TGTGCTAGTGGTTTGGTACATCAGGGTATCACTGAAGCTTTCTTT. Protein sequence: CASGLVHQGITEAFF. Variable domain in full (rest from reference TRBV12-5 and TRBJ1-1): DARVTQTPRHKVTEMGQEVTMRCQPILGHNTVFWYRQTMMQGLELLAYFRNRAPLDDSGMPKDRFSAEMPDATLATLKIQPSEPRDSAVYFCASGLVHQGITEAFFGQGTRLTVV.

The CDR3 coding sequence is TGCGCCAGCAGCTCGGGGGGAGGAAACACCGGGGAGCTGTTTTTT. This sequence encodes CASSSGGGNTGELFF. This sequence joins TRBV5-1 and TRBJ2-2, with 7 positions matching TRBD2. V lost 3 bases to trimming and J lost 2 bases; unmatched junction nucleotides: 4. This CDR3 contains 15 residues. Germline assignment: CDR1 SGHRS and CDR2 YFSETQ.

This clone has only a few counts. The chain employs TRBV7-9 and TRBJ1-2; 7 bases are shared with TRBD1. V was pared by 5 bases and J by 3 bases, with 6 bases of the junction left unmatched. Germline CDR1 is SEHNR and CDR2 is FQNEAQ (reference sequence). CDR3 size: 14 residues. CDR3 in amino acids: CASSRLGQDYGYTF. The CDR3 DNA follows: TGTGCCAGCAGCCGCCTAGGACAGGACTATGGCTACACCTTC.